What follows is one TCR beta chain and its context. Its specificity is not known. This CDR3 contains 16 residues. Germline lookup yields CDR1 SGHRS and CDR2 YFSETQ. Trimming took 4 bases from V and 0 from J; bases not matched to a gene: 7. The PCR made use of 60 Vbeta and 13 Jbeta primers. Sequenced by immunoSEQ multiplex PCR; TCRdb stores in-frame clones only, minus some. Among fewer than 130,000 clones listed, about 90% were seen once. This specimen comes from a study of cytomegalovirus exposure and HLA in healthy donors. Points from the study as a whole: In vitro assays verified that three CMV-associated chains recognized CMV antigens specifically.

The sequence derives from a man between 35 and 55 years old in good health and CMV-seronegative. The rearrangement joins TRBV5-1 to TRBJ2-3; 8 nucleotides agree with TRBD2. The sample taken for sequencing was PBMCs. Written as DNA, the CDR3 is TGCGCCAGCAGCGGAATGACTAGCGCCAGCACAGATACGCAGTATTTT. Translation: CASSGMTSASTDTQYF.